This TCR beta chain originates from a study of identical twins (dated by TCRdb to 2016 to 2017). About the investigation overall: The study deep-sequenced TCR alpha and beta repertoires from monozygotic twins, unrelated adults of various ages and cord blood to test whether fetal clonotypes persist. To rule out contamination, the twin experiments were replicated at different times with different library preparation protocols. Results the study describes overall, beyond this receptor: Fewer insertions were carried by abundant cord blood beta clonotypes; a weaker similar trend was observed in young adult naive repertoires, while no such trend was observed in memory repertoires. Invariant T cells such as MAIT and iNKT could partly confound zero-insertion analyses, though diverse VJ usage argued against this for most clonotypes. Recombination models systematically underestimated out-of-frame TCR alpha sharing in monozygotic twins but agreed with sharing between unrelated individuals. Because the same donors could not be followed over many years, conclusions were based on cross-sectional statistical analysis. The excess sharing between twins in beta out-of-frame sequences was weaker because fewer shared sequences reduced the signal-to-noise ratio. Compared with coincidental sharing between unrelated individuals, an excess of low generation-probability sequences was observed among out-of-frame TCR alpha sequences shared between twins.

Every donor in the study was a healthy Caucasian. Three pairs of female monozygotic twins, all aged roughly 18 to 29 years, were included in the twin cohort. Positive isolation kits from Invitrogen were used to isolate CD4+ and CD8+ T cell populations. The library came from 5' RACE. Sequenced on an Illumina HiSeq 2000. A universal primer binding site was introduced by template switching, and a unique molecular identifier was present in the final cDNA, enabling accurate counting of TCR cDNA molecules. Specific primers in the conserved constant-segment region were used to synthesize first-strand cDNA for the TCR alpha and beta chains. To control for contamination, each cDNA library was double barcoded with a SMART-Mk sample barcode plus Illumina barcodes. TruSeq adapter sequences along with Illumina sample barcodes were introduced in two successive PCR steps. Sequencing of the TCR alpha and beta cDNA libraries was done on the Illumina HiSeq platform using custom primers. Concerning the study's data processing: MiGEC processed the raw reads to extract unique molecular identifiers, while MiXCR was used to determine the CDR3 positions. For each individual, recombination models were inferred using an EM algorithm with the repgenHMM and IGoR tools. Shared clonotype analysis was performed with the tcR package in R, normalizing sharing by the product of cloneset sizes. To study raw recombination free of thymic and clonal selection effects, out-of-frame nonproductive sequences were analyzed. TCRdb ran its own pipeline on the public reads, namely fastp trimming at Q25 and MiXCR clone calling, and kept in-frame beta chains. Every entry covers one CDR3 protein and lists the most common genes and DNA from its rows. In this record, the V and J calls reflect TCRdb's handling and not the investigators' own analysis. This sample holds fewer than 250,000 distinct CDR3 sequences; approximately 6.8% were observed only once. In total, the top ten clones hold roughly 5% of the sample.

In this sample, this clonotype turned up many times. Its antigen is currently not known. Base quality data are lacking; no much larger clone is found one base away. A distance of 13 bases separates the germline ends of V and J, which lose 5 bases and 3 bases respectively. From the cysteine through the phenylalanine, the CDR3 covers 15 amino acids. The read is trimmed to its CDR3 DNA, 45 bases read in frame from base 1. These data are also associated with another study on yellow fever vaccine responses in identical twins. The second investigation adds: According to the authors, the vaccine-induced T cell response in identical twins seemed to be partly convergent and partly specific to each individual. Focusing on identical twins, the study followed the T cell clones that responded to the vaccine, and did so with precision.

The sample taken for sequencing was CD8+ T cells sorted from blood. The sequence is built from TRBV12-3 or TRBV12-4 and TRBJ2-2, with a tentative D call of TRBD1 or TRBD2, each matching 5 bases. The clonotype comes from a woman between 18 and 29 years old in good health. CDR3 region: CASSPLGAHTGELFF. The sequence in DNA is TGTGCCAGCAGTCCACTAGGGGCCCACACCGGGGAGCTGTTTTTT.